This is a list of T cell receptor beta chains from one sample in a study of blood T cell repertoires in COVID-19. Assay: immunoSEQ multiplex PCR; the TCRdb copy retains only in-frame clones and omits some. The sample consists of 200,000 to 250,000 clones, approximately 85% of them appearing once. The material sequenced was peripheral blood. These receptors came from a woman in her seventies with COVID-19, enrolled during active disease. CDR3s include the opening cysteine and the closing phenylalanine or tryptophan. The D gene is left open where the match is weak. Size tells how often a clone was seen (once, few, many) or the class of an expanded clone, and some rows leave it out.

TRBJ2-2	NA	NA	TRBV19	CASRWGSGSTGELFF	TGTGCCAGTAGATGGGGAAGCGGGTCCACCGGGGAGCTGTTTTTT
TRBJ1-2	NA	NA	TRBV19	CASSPPGYGYTF	TGTGCCAGTAGTCCGCCGGGGTATGGCTACACCTTC
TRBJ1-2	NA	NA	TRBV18	CATSRGSRSYGYTF	TGTGCCACTTCGAGGGGGTCCCGTAGCTATGGCTACACCTTC
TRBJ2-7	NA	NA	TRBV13	CASSFKGSSYEQYF	TGTGCCAGCAGCTTTAAAGGGAGCTCCTACGAGCAGTACTTC
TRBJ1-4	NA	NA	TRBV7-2	CASSLQVATNEKLFF	TGTGCCAGCAGCCTACAGGTCGCAACTAATGAAAAACTGTTTTTT
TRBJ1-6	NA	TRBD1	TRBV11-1	CASSLGQRYNSPLHF	TGTGCCAGCAGCTTGGGACAGCGGTATAATTCACCCCTCCACTTT
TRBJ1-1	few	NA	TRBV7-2	CASSLNGDTEAFF	TGTGCCAGCAGCTTAAACGGGGACACTGAAGCTTTCTTT
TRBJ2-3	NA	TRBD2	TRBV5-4	CASSLSASGIGTDTQYF	TGTGCCAGCAGCTTGTCCGCTAGCGGGATAGGTACAGATACGCAGTATTTT
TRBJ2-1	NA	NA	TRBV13	CASSLTGTSPSYNEQFF	TGTGCCAGCAGCTTGACCGGGACTTCTCCCTCCTACAATGAGCAGTTCTTC
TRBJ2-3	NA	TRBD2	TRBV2	CASRLAGVDTQYF	TGTGCCAGTCGACTAGCGGGGGTAGATACGCAGTATTTT
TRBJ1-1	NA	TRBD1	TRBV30	CAWSQGGLNTEAFF	TGTGCCTGGAGTCAGGGGGGATTGAACACTGAAGCTTTCTTT
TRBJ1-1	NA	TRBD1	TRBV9	CASSQTGVNTEAFF	TGTGCCAGCAGCCAAACAGGGGTGAACACTGAAGCTTTCTTT
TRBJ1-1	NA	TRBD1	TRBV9	CASSPGQGRNTEAFF	TGTGCCAGCAGCCCCGGACAGGGCCGGAACACTGAAGCTTTCTTT
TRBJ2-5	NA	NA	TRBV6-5	CASSPAGQAETQYF	TGTGCCAGCAGTCCGGCTGGGCAGGCGGAGACCCAGTACTTC
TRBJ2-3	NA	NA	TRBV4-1	CASSQGLGGRRTDTQYF	TGCGCCAGCAGCCAAGGCCTCGGCGGCCGGAGGACAGATACGCAGTATTTT
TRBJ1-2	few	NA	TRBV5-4	CASSWDTNYGYTF	TGTGCCAGCAGCTGGGACACCAACTATGGCTACACCTTC
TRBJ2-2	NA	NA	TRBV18	CASSRWNREGTGELFF	TGTGCCAGCTCAAGATGGAACAGGGAAGGAACCGGGGAGCTGTTTTTT
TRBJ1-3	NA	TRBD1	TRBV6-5	CASRRDTGAGNTIYF	TGTGCCAGCAGGCGAGATACAGGGGCTGGAAACACCATATATTTT
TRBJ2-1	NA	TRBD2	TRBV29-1	CSVLTSADVEQFF	TGCAGCGTTTTGACTAGCGCTGACGTTGAGCAGTTCTTC
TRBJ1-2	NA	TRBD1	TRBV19	CASRGTGRNYGYTF	TGTGCCAGTAGAGGGACAGGGCGAAACTATGGCTACACCTTC
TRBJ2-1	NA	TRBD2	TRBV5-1	CASSLESGLAENNEQFF	TGCGCCAGCAGCTTGGAGTCGGGACTAGCGGAAAACAATGAGCAGTTCTTC
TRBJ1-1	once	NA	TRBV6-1	CASSEGGVLNTEAFF	TGTGCCAGCAGTGAGGGGGGAGTCCTGAACACTGAAGCTTTCTTT
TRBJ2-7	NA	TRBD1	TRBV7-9	CASSLTGTGTYEQYF	TGTGCCAGCAGCTTAACAGGGACAGGGACCTACGAGCAGTACTTC
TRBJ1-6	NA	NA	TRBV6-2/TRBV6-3	CASSYDGGWRSPLHF	TGTGCCAGCAGTTACGACGGCGGATGGAGGTCACCCCTCCACTTT
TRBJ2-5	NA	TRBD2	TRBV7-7	CASSQVSGGFQETQYF	TGTGCTAGCAGCCAAGTTAGCGGGGGATTCCAAGAGACCCAGTACTTC
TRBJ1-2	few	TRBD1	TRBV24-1	CATSDGRGRGNNGYTF	TGTGCCACCAGTGATGGTAGGGGGCGCGGAAACAATGGCTACACCTTC
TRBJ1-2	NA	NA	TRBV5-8	CASSLARTRGYTF	TGTGCCAGCAGCTTGGCCCGGACAAGGGGCTACACCTTC
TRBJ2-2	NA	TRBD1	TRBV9	CASSVGVGDSRTGELFF	TGTGCCAGCAGCGTAGGGGTAGGGGACAGTCGGACCGGGGAGCTGTTTTTT
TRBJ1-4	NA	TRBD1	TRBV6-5	CASSWDRLGEKLFF	TGTGCCAGCAGTTGGGACAGGTTGGGTGAAAAACTGTTTTTT
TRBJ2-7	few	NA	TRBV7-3	CASSLQLASGEQYF	TGTGCCAGCAGCTTACAACTAGCAAGTGGCGAGCAGTACTTC
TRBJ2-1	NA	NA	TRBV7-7	CASSFGGSSYNEQFF	TGTGCTAGCAGCTTTGGTGGGAGCTCCTACAATGAGCAGTTCTTC
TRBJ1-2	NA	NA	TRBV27	CASSRYEQGNYGYTF	TGTGCCAGCAGTCGATACGAACAGGGAAACTATGGCTACACCTTC
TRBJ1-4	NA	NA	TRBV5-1	CASSLDRAGEKLFF	TGCGCCAGCAGCTTGGACAGGGCAGGGGAAAAACTGTTTTTT
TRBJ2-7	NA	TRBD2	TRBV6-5	CASRPGTSREQYF	TGTGCCAGCAGACCAGGGACTAGTAGGGAGCAGTACTTC
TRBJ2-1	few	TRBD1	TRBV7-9	CASSNRGPNEQFF	TGTGCCAGCAGCAACAGGGGACCCAATGAGCAGTTCTTC
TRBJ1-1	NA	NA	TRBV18	CASSRGYLLNTEAFF	TGTGCCAGCTCCCGGGGTTACCTTCTGAACACTGAAGCTTTCTTT
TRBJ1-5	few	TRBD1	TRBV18	CASSPRQGVGQPQHF	TGTGCCAGCTCACCGCGGCAGGGGGTAGGTCAGCCCCAGCATTTT
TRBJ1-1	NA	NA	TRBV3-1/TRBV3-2	CASSQERGPRRQLNTEAFF	TGTGCCAGCAGCCAAGAGCGGGGGCCCCGTCGGCAGCTGAACACTGAAGCTTTCTTT
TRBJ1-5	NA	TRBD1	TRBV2	CASSSGGQGNQPQHF	TGTGCCAGCAGCTCCGGAGGACAGGGCAATCAGCCCCAGCATTTT
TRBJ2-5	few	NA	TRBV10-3	CAISVISTRGMAQYF	TGTGCCATCAGTGTGATATCAACGCGAGGCATGGCCCAGTACTTC
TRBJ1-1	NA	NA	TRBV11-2	CASSWGGGSEAFF	TGTGCCAGCAGCTGGGGCGGGGGCTCTGAAGCTTTCTTT
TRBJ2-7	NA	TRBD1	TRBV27	CASGRGTGRGYEQYF	TGTGCCAGCGGGCGTGGGACAGGACGCGGCTACGAGCAGTACTTC
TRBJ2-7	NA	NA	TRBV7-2	CASSLSRTGRSSYEQYF	TGTGCCAGCAGTCTCTCTAGAACGGGGAGGAGCTCCTACGAGCAGTACTTC
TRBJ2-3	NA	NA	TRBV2	CASRLLSTDTQYF	TGTGCCAGCAGGCTCCTAAGCACAGATACGCAGTATTTT
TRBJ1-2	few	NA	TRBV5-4	CAIPSKRGGGYGYTF	TGTGCCATCCCGTCGAAGAGGGGGGGCGGCTATGGCTACACCTTC
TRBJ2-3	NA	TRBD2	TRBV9	CASSPRGSGVSTDTQYF	TGTGCCAGCAGCCCGCGGGGTAGCGGGGTCAGCACAGATACGCAGTATTTT
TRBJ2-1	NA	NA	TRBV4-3	CASSQVLAGINEQFF	TGCGCCAGCAGCCAAGTTCTTGCGGGAATCAATGAGCAGTTCTTC
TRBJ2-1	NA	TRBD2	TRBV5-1	CASSFSGRNEQFF	TGCGCCAGCAGCTTTAGCGGGAGGAATGAGCAGTTCTTC
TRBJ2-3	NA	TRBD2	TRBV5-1	CASSLDSGGTDTQYF	TGCGCCAGCAGCTTGGATAGCGGGGGAACAGATACGCAGTATTTT